The rows below give T cell receptor beta chains drawn from one sample of a study of cytomegalovirus exposure and HLA in healthy donors. The repertoire was sequenced with immunoSEQ multiplex PCR; TCRdb's copy has only in-frame clones and lacks some. In the table there are some 93,000 clones, 70% to 85% of which are singletons. The source material was PBMCs. The receptors originated from a man in his fifties or sixties in good health and CMV-seronegative. The CDR3 runs from the conserved cysteine through the conserved F or W. The D gene is left open where the match is weak. Size tells how often a clone was seen (once, few, many) or the class of an expanded clone, and some rows leave it out.

J gene: TRBJ1-2
D gene: TRBD1
clone size: -
V gene: TRBV27
CDR3 protein: CASSVPGTGTGYTF
CDR3 DNA: TGTGCCAGCAGTGTCCCCGGGACAGGGACTGGCTACACCTTC

J gene: TRBJ2-5
D gene: -
clone size: once
V gene: TRBV6-1
CDR3 protein: CASSDRVREMETQYF
CDR3 DNA: TGTGCCAGCAGTGACCGAGTGAGGGAGATGGAGACCCAGTACTTC

J gene: TRBJ1-1
D gene: TRBD1
clone size: once
V gene: TRBV14
CDR3 protein: CASSSYRGHTEAFF
CDR3 DNA: TGTGCCAGCAGTTCTTACAGGGGGCACACTGAAGCTTTCTTT

J gene: TRBJ1-2
D gene: -
clone size: once
V gene: TRBV9
CDR3 protein: CASSVGPGGGSYGYTF
CDR3 DNA: TGTGCCAGCAGCGTAGGTCCGGGGGGAGGGTCCTATGGCTACACCTTC

J gene: TRBJ2-1
D gene: TRBD2
clone size: -
V gene: TRBV7-6
CDR3 protein: CASSLVRLAGYVGEQFF
CDR3 DNA: TGTGCCAGCAGCCTTGTAAGGCTAGCGGGATATGTCGGTGAGCAGTTCTTC

J gene: TRBJ2-7
D gene: -
clone size: -
V gene: TRBV28
CDR3 protein: CASIGQFSYEQYF
CDR3 DNA: TGTGCCAGCATCGGACAGTTCTCCTACGAGCAGTACTTC

J gene: TRBJ2-5
D gene: -
clone size: -
V gene: TRBV18
CDR3 protein: CASSPQGGETQYF
CDR3 DNA: TGTGCCAGCTCACCGCAGGGTGGGGAGACCCAGTACTTC

J gene: TRBJ2-7
D gene: -
clone size: -
V gene: TRBV9
CDR3 protein: CASSVHRSSYEQYF
CDR3 DNA: TGTGCCAGCAGCGTACACAGAAGCTCCTACGAGCAGTACTTC

J gene: TRBJ1-3
D gene: -
clone size: -
V gene: TRBV5-1
CDR3 protein: CASSLGELNSGNTIYF
CDR3 DNA: TGCGCCAGCAGCTTGGGGGAGCTAAACTCTGGAAACACCATATATTTT

J gene: TRBJ1-3
D gene: -
clone size: -
V gene: TRBV6-4
CDR3 protein: CASRQSGNTIYF
CDR3 DNA: TGTGCCAGCCGACAGTCTGGAAACACCATATATTTT

J gene: TRBJ2-7
D gene: TRBD1
clone size: -
V gene: TRBV5-1
CDR3 protein: CASSGTGDSYEQYF
CDR3 DNA: TGCGCCAGCTCCGGTACAGGGGATTCCTACGAGCAGTACTTC

J gene: TRBJ1-5
D gene: -
clone size: -
V gene: TRBV7-2
CDR3 protein: CASSFTGPNQPQHF
CDR3 DNA: TGTGCCAGCAGCTTTACAGGGCCCAATCAGCCCCAGCATTTT

J gene: TRBJ2-5
D gene: TRBD2
clone size: -
V gene: TRBV5-1
CDR3 protein: CASQTSSGRQETQYF
CDR3 DNA: TGCGCCAGCCAGACTTCTAGCGGGAGGCAAGAGACCCAGTACTTC

J gene: TRBJ2-7
D gene: TRBD2
clone size: -
V gene: TRBV19
CDR3 protein: CASSTGTSGYEQYF
CDR3 DNA: TGTGCCAGTAGTACCGGGACTAGCGGATACGAGCAGTACTTC

J gene: TRBJ2-5
D gene: TRBD1
clone size: once
V gene: TRBV7-3
CDR3 protein: CASSSGTGGPLETQYF
CDR3 DNA: TGTGCCAGCAGCTCCGGGACAGGGGGTCCCCTAGAGACCCAGTACTTC

J gene: TRBJ2-1
D gene: TRBD1
clone size: -
V gene: TRBV10-3
CDR3 protein: CAISRGGNYNEQFF
CDR3 DNA: TGTGCCATCAGTAGAGGGGGCAACTACAATGAGCAGTTCTTC

J gene: TRBJ2-1
D gene: TRBD2
clone size: -
V gene: TRBV9
CDR3 protein: CASSTRPAREGPNEQFF
CDR3 DNA: TGTGCCAGCAGCACCCGCCCGGCGCGGGAGGGCCCGAATGAGCAGTTCTTC

J gene: TRBJ2-7
D gene: TRBD2
clone size: few
V gene: TRBV6-6
CDR3 protein: CASRLAGFYEQYF
CDR3 DNA: TGTGCCAGCCGACTAGCGGGCTTCTACGAGCAGTACTTC

J gene: TRBJ2-7
D gene: -
clone size: -
V gene: TRBV7-9
CDR3 protein: CASSLMSASRAYEQYF
CDR3 DNA: TGTGCCAGCAGCTTAATGTCGGCTAGTCGTGCCTACGAGCAGTACTTC

J gene: TRBJ2-7
D gene: TRBD1
clone size: -
V gene: TRBV28
CDR3 protein: CASRLTGGGGEQYF
CDR3 DNA: TGTGCCAGCAGGTTGACAGGGGGCGGAGGCGAGCAGTACTTC

J gene: TRBJ2-1
D gene: -
clone size: -
V gene: TRBV5-1
CDR3 protein: CASSDRSSYNEQFF
CDR3 DNA: TGCGCCAGCAGTGACAGGAGCTCCTACAATGAGCAGTTCTTC

J gene: TRBJ2-7
D gene: TRBD2
clone size: -
V gene: TRBV10-2
CDR3 protein: CARYYSGWGSYEQYF
CDR3 DNA: TGCGCCAGGTATTATAGCGGGTGGGGTTCGTACGAGCAGTACTTC

J gene: TRBJ2-7
D gene: -
clone size: -
V gene: TRBV19
CDR3 protein: CASGSWYEQYF
CDR3 DNA: TGTGCCAGTGGGAGCTGGTACGAGCAGTACTTC

J gene: TRBJ2-3
D gene: TRBD1
clone size: -
V gene: TRBV19
CDR3 protein: CASGQGLADTQYF
CDR3 DNA: TGTGCCAGCGGACAGGGGCTCGCAGATACGCAGTATTTT

J gene: TRBJ1-2
D gene: -
clone size: -
V gene: TRBV4-2
CDR3 protein: CASSQEAPPQADTF
CDR3 DNA: TGTGCCAGCAGCCAAGAGGCCCCACCCCAAGCGGACACCTTC

J gene: TRBJ2-1
D gene: TRBD1
clone size: -
V gene: TRBV9
CDR3 protein: CASSVGAGTGVYNEQFF
CDR3 DNA: TGTGCCAGCAGCGTAGGGGCCGGGACAGGCGTCTACAATGAGCAGTTCTTC

J gene: TRBJ2-7
D gene: TRBD2
clone size: -
V gene: TRBV5-1
CDR3 protein: CASSLGWGGSYEQYF
CDR3 DNA: TGCGCCAGCAGCTTGGGCTGGGGCGGGAGCTACGAGCAGTACTTC

J gene: TRBJ2-3
D gene: TRBD2
clone size: few
V gene: TRBV9
CDR3 protein: CASSSPPGQGRTSGRGNGTDTQYF
CDR3 DNA: TGTGCCAGCAGCTCACCCCCCGGACAGGGAAGGACTAGCGGGAGGGGAAACGGCACAGATACGCAGTATTTT

J gene: TRBJ1-1
D gene: TRBD1
clone size: -
V gene: TRBV7-3
CDR3 protein: CASSTSGGTPEAFF
CDR3 DNA: TGTGCCAGCAGTACCTCAGGGGGGACCCCGGAAGCTTTCTTT

J gene: TRBJ2-3
D gene: -
clone size: -
V gene: TRBV6-1
CDR3 protein: CASSLDTQYF
CDR3 DNA: TGTGCCAGCAGCTTAGATACGCAGTATTTT

J gene: TRBJ2-3
D gene: TRBD1
clone size: -
V gene: TRBV6-1
CDR3 protein: CASSDRDRGGVADTQYF
CDR3 DNA: TGTGCCAGCAGTGACAGGGACAGGGGGGGGGTAGCAGATACGCAGTATTTT

J gene: TRBJ2-1
D gene: -
clone size: -
V gene: TRBV4-1
CDR3 protein: CASSQEFAARYNEQFF
CDR3 DNA: TGCGCCAGCAGCCAAGAATTTGCGGCCCGTTACAATGAGCAGTTCTTC

J gene: TRBJ1-1
D gene: TRBD1
clone size: once
V gene: TRBV29-1
CDR3 protein: CSVTGQGGEAFF
CDR3 DNA: TGCAGCGTTACCGGACAGGGGGGAGAAGCTTTCTTT

J gene: TRBJ2-1
D gene: -
clone size: -
V gene: TRBV28
CDR3 protein: CASSQWSGVDEQFF
CDR3 DNA: TGTGCCAGCAGTCAATGGTCCGGGGTTGATGAGCAGTTCTTC

J gene: TRBJ1-2
D gene: -
clone size: -
V gene: TRBV6-1
CDR3 protein: CASSDPRAGGNYGYTF
CDR3 DNA: TGTGCCAGCAGTGACCCGAGGGCAGGAGGGAACTATGGCTACACCTTC

J gene: TRBJ2-1
D gene: TRBD2
clone size: -
V gene: TRBV5-1
CDR3 protein: CASSSGGRSYNEQFF
CDR3 DNA: TGCGCCAGCAGCTCAGGCGGGAGGTCTTACAATGAGCAGTTCTTC

J gene: TRBJ2-7
D gene: TRBD1
clone size: -
V gene: TRBV18
CDR3 protein: CASSPINRGQDSYEQYF
CDR3 DNA: TGTGCCAGCTCACCAATTAACAGGGGGCAAGACAGCTACGAGCAGTACTTC

J gene: TRBJ2-6
D gene: -
clone size: -
V gene: TRBV4-1
CDR3 protein: CASSQEGTLRAGANVLTF
CDR3 DNA: TGCGCCAGCAGCCAAGAAGGGACACTCCGGGCTGGGGCCAACGTCCTGACTTTC

J gene: TRBJ2-7
D gene: -
clone size: -
V gene: TRBV5-1
CDR3 protein: CASRDTGTRTYEQYF
CDR3 DNA: TGCGCCAGCAGGGATACCGGGACAAGGACTTACGAGCAGTACTTC

J gene: TRBJ2-5
D gene: TRBD2
clone size: -
V gene: TRBV11-2
CDR3 protein: CASSPTSGVGETQYF
CDR3 DNA: TGTGCCAGCAGCCCGACTAGCGGGGTGGGGGAGACCCAGTACTTC

J gene: TRBJ2-3
D gene: -
clone size: -
V gene: TRBV14
CDR3 protein: CASSPGCTDTQYF
CDR3 DNA: TGTGCCAGCAGCCCCGGGTGCACAGATACGCAGTATTTT

J gene: TRBJ2-2
D gene: -
clone size: -
V gene: TRBV28
CDR3 protein: CASSSAGTANTGELFF
CDR3 DNA: TGTGCCAGCAGTTCCGCCGGGACTGCCAACACCGGGGAGCTGTTTTTT

J gene: TRBJ1-2
D gene: TRBD1
clone size: once
V gene: TRBV4-1
CDR3 protein: CASSQDPRQGLNYGYTF
CDR3 DNA: TGCGCCAGCAGCCAAGATCCCAGACAGGGGCTGAACTATGGCTACACCTTC

J gene: TRBJ1-1
D gene: -
clone size: -
V gene: TRBV28
CDR3 protein: CASTTGGTEAFF
CDR3 DNA: TGTGCCAGCACCACTGGGGGGACTGAAGCTTTCTTT

J gene: TRBJ2-3
D gene: -
clone size: -
V gene: TRBV10-1
CDR3 protein: CASSVRAGTDTQYF
CDR3 DNA: TGCGCCAGCAGTGTGAGGGCCGGTACAGATACGCAGTATTTT

J gene: TRBJ1-5
D gene: -
clone size: -
V gene: TRBV4-3
CDR3 protein: CASSYDLSNQPQHF
CDR3 DNA: TGCGCCAGCAGTTACGACTTGAGCAATCAGCCCCAGCATTTT

J gene: TRBJ2-7
D gene: -
clone size: -
V gene: TRBV7-9
CDR3 protein: CASSSLLREQYF
CDR3 DNA: TGTGCCAGCAGCTCGCTCCTACGAGAGCAGTACTTC

J gene: TRBJ2-1
D gene: -
clone size: -
V gene: TRBV10-1
CDR3 protein: CASSGRQGWGSSYNEQFF
CDR3 DNA: TGCGCCAGCAGTGGCCGCCAGGGGTGGGGTAGCTCCTACAATGAGCAGTTCTTC

J gene: TRBJ2-7
D gene: TRBD1
clone size: once
V gene: TRBV4-2
CDR3 protein: CASSQDGTHTTGSSYEQYF
CDR3 DNA: TGTGCCAGCAGCCAAGATGGGACCCATACGACAGGGAGCTCCTACGAGCAGTACTTC

J gene: TRBJ2-1
D gene: -
clone size: -
V gene: TRBV28
CDR3 protein: CASSTPGGGSYNEQFF
CDR3 DNA: TGTGCCAGCAGTACCCCGGGGGGCGGGAGCTACAATGAGCAGTTCTTC